This is a list of T cell receptor beta chains from one sample in a study of T cells after yellow fever vaccination. Via MiXCR, TCRdb re-called the 5' RACE reads, giving one row per CDR3 protein. The data show approximately 160,000 distinct CDR3 sequences, with roughly a tenth seen just once and 35% to 40% held by the top ten. The source material was CD8+ T cells sorted from PBMCs, sampled 45 days after the yellow fever booster vaccination. These receptors were obtained from a man aged 18 to 29 who received the YFV17D yellow fever vaccine. Both conserved end residues are part of each CDR3. D genes are given only for firm matches. Size values are once, few and many counts, or a class for expanded clones, and some rows have none.

v_gene: TRBV7-9; abundance: few; j_gene: TRBJ2-7; d_gene: TRBD1; CDR3nt: TGTGCCAGCAGAAGTGCGGCCGGGACAGGGGAGTACGAGCAGTACTTC; CDR3aa: CASRSAAGTGEYEQYF
v_gene: TRBV19; abundance: NA; j_gene: TRBJ2-2; d_gene: NA; CDR3nt: TGTGCCAGTAGTAGTCGGGCGCTGAACACCGGGGAGCTGTTTTTT; CDR3aa: CASSSRALNTGELFF
v_gene: TRBV27; abundance: NA; j_gene: TRBJ1-2; d_gene: TRBD1; CDR3nt: TGTGCCAGCAGTGATCGGACAGGGTCGGTCTATGGCTACACCTTC; CDR3aa: CASSDRTGSVYGYTF
v_gene: TRBV7-9; abundance: NA; j_gene: TRBJ1-2; d_gene: NA; CDR3nt: TGTGCCAGCAGCATTGCCGGGACTGCGTATGGCTACACCTTC; CDR3aa: CASSIAGTAYGYTF
v_gene: TRBV5-5; abundance: few; j_gene: TRBJ2-5; d_gene: TRBD1; CDR3nt: TGTGCCAGCGTGGGACAGCAAGAGACCCAGTACTTC; CDR3aa: CASVGQQETQYF
v_gene: TRBV4-1; abundance: NA; j_gene: TRBJ2-3; d_gene: TRBD2; CDR3nt: TGCGCCAGCAGCCTCCCAGGCCCAGCGGGGGATAACACAGATACGCAGTATTTT; CDR3aa: CASSLPGPAGDNTDTQYF
v_gene: TRBV7-9; abundance: many; j_gene: TRBJ2-7; d_gene: TRBD1; CDR3nt: TGTGCCAGCACCTTAATCAGGGGGTCCTCCTCCTACGAGCAGTACTTC; CDR3aa: CASTLIRGSSSYEQYF
v_gene: TRBV3-1; abundance: NA; j_gene: TRBJ1-1; d_gene: TRBD1; CDR3nt: TGTGCCTCAGCAGGGGGGACTGAAGCTTTCTTT; CDR3aa: CASAGGTEAFF
v_gene: TRBV4-1; abundance: NA; j_gene: TRBJ1-5; d_gene: TRBD1; CDR3nt: TGCGCCAGCAGCCAAGACCCGGGACAGCATAATCAGCCCCAGCATTTT; CDR3aa: CASSQDPGQHNQPQHF
v_gene: TRBV7-8; abundance: many; j_gene: TRBJ2-7; d_gene: TRBD2; CDR3nt: TGTGCCAGCAGCTTAACCGGGACTAGCGGGGTCGAGCAGTACTTC; CDR3aa: CASSLTGTSGVEQYF
v_gene: TRBV29-1; abundance: few; j_gene: TRBJ2-2; d_gene: NA; CDR3nt: TGCAGCGTTGAAGATCTATCCGGGACCGGGGAGCTGTTTTTT; CDR3aa: CSVEDLSGTGELFF
v_gene: TRBV4-1; abundance: NA; j_gene: TRBJ1-2; d_gene: NA; CDR3nt: TGCGCCAGCAGCCAAAGGCGCGGCGGGGGAGGGGTCTATGGCTACACCTTC; CDR3aa: CASSQRRGGGGVYGYTF